This T cell receptor beta chain was found in a study of graft-versus-host responses after intestinal transplantation. Turning to the study itself: Grafts that recipients had were multivisceral, liver-intestinal, or isolated intestinal transplants. Recipients across the board were started on anti-thymocyte globulin induction, then kept on tacrolimus and steroids for two to four years.

About this clone: Its target is not known. Germline is not matched at one junction end, which may reflect a read error.

Study-wide points: Recipient marrow harbored GvH clones, some of which surfaced first in ileum or blood.

CDR3 size: 12 residues. Germline V lookup: CDR1 SEHNR, CDR2 FQNEAQ (reference sequence). The method was immunoSEQ multiplex PCR; TCRdb's version includes in-frame clones alone and lacks a portion of them. The sample lists 90,000 to 120,000 clones; about 91% were seen once. V is TRBV7-9 and J is TRBJ1-2; no clear D. This receptor was taken from a human donor who was the organ donor for an intestinal transplant. The sequences come from unstimulated CD4+ T cells sorted from spleen or lymph node cells, collected before transplant. The DNA of the CDR3 is TGTGCCAGCAGCCTACCGAGGGCGGGCTGCACCTTC. It specifies CASSLPRAGCTF. The full variable domain, rest sourced from reference TRBV7-9 and TRBJ1-2, is DTGVSQNPRHKITKRGQNVTFRCDPISEHNRLYWYRQTLGQGPEFLTYFQNEAQLEKSRLLSDRFSAERPKGSFSTLEIQRTEQGDSAMYLCASSLPRAGCTFGSGTRLTVV.